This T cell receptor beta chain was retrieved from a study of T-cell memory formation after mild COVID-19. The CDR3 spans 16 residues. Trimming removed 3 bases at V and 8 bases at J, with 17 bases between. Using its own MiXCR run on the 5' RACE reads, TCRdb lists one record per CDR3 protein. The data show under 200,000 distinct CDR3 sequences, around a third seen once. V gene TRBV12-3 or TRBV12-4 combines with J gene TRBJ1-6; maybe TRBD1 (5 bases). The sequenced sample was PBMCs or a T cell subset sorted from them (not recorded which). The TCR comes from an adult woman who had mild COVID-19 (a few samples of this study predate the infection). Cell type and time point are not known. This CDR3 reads CASSLREGIVDSPLHF. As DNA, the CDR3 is TGTGCCAGCAGTTTGAGAGAGGGGATCGTCGATTCACCCCTCCACTTT.